The text below deals with one TCR beta chain. Its target is not known. The sample comes from a study of post-analysis software for immune sequencing data. Broader study findings: Five TRBV segments, including TRBV5-6, TRBV5-1 and TRBV20-1, were more frequent in patients than controls.

Unique molecular identifiers were present in the TCR beta cDNA libraries. Starting from around 0.96 to 9.9 million T cells, the study yielded hundreds of thousands of cDNA molecules. Each CDR3 protein is one row after TCRdb ran MiXCR on the PCR reads. The sample has approximately 400,000 distinct CDR3 sequences, around a third seen once. The length of the CDR3 is 15 residues. Germline V CDR1 and CDR2: LGHNA, YSLEER. J gave up 4 bases and V 2 bases, and 5 bases lay outside the gene matches. The V and J genes are TRBV4-3 and TRBJ2-3, with 8 bases fitting TRBD2. The source material was blood. This TCR derives from a girl aged 10 to 17 with multiple sclerosis. The CDR3 DNA follows: TGCGCCAGCAGCCAACAGAGCGGGGGATCAGATACGCAGTATTTT. It specifies CASSQQSGGSDTQYF.